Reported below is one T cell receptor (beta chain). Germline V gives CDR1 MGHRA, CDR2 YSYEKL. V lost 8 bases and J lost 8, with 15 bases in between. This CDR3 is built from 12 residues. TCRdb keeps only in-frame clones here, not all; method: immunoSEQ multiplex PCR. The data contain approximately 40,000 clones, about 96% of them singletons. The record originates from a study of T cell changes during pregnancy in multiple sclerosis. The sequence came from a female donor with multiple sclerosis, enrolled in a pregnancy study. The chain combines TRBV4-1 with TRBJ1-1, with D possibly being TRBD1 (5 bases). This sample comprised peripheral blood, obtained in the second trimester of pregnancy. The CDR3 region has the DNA TGCGCCAGCGGGGGGAAAAACCGGGAAGCTTTCTTT. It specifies CASGGKNREAFF.